The next 21 T cell receptor beta chains were all read from a single sample in a study of shared clonotypes between healthy human individuals. TCRdb's table, derived via immunoSEQ multiplex PCR, lists solely in-frame clones and lacks some. The sample includes about 2.4 million clones, over 85% of them seen just once. Specimen: naive CD4+ T cells from PBMCs. Indicated subset: CD45RA+ positively selected. The receptors stem from a young man in good health. Some clones in this sample may be carry-over from other donors' samples.

The chain links TRBV15 to TRBJ2-4; D call uncertain. CDR3 length equals 15 residues. CDR1 and CDR2 from the germline V gene are LNHNV and YYDKDF (reference sequence). Trimming took off 0 bases at V and 0 bases at J, with 6 bases between the two ends. CDR3 bases: TGTGCCACCAGCAGAGATTGGGCAGCCAAAAACATTCAGTACTTC. Amino acids: CATSRDWAAKNIQYF.

This chain links TRBV6-1 with TRBJ2-1; D not certain. V was cut by 9 bases and J by 8 bases, with 17 bases left in between. Germline V gene data show CDR1 as MNHNS and CDR2 as SASEGT. This CDR3 spans 13 amino acids. The CDR3 nucleotides read TGTGCCAGGTTGACTGGTCCAATGGATGAGCAGTTCTTC. This codes for CARLTGPMDEQFF.

Concerning this clone: Other DNA sequences in this sample translate to the same CDR3. The V call is TRBV4-1, the J call TRBJ2-1; D is unresolved. Trimming pared 2 bases from V and 7 bases from J, leaving 3 bases between. Per the germline V gene, CDR1 is MGHRA and CDR2 is YSYEKL. This CDR3 has 11 residues. The CDR3 DNA reads as TGCGCCAGCAGCCAATATAATGAGCAGTTCTTC. Translating gives CASSQYNEQFF.

This clone was picked up one time. Additional DNA sequences in this sample encode the identical CDR3. The V call is TRBV28, the J call TRBJ2-4; D uncertain. The CDR3 contains 15 residues. Trimming cost V 3 bases and J 0 bases, with 9 bases left between them. The germline gives CDR1 MDHEN, CDR2 SYDVKM. CDR3 bases: TGTGCCAGCAGTTTCCCCGGCCTAGCCAAAAACATTCAGTACTTC. This encodes CASSFPGLAKNIQYF.

This clone was observed a single time. J is TRBJ1-2 and V is TRBV9; D remains unclear. The length of the CDR3 is 14 residues. Germline loops: CDR1 SGDLS, CDR2 YYNGEE. V shed 3 bases and J shed 4 bases, with 13 bases lying between them. CDR3 loop: CASSEAGEGYGYTF. The CDR3 DNA reads TGTGCCAGCAGCGAGGCCGGCGAGGGCTATGGCTACACCTTC.

As to this clone: Other DNA sequences in this specimen translate into the identical CDR3. The V and J genes are TRBV5-1 and TRBJ1-2; 8 bases map to TRBD1. The CDR3 sequence is 14 residues long. V gave up 4 bases and J gave up 2 bases; unmatched junction bases: 4. The germline V gene has CDR1 SGHRS and CDR2 YFSETQ. The CDR3 DNA reads as TGCGCCAGCAGCCTGGGACAGGCAAACTATGGCTACACCTTC. It translates to CASSLGQANYGYTF.

This clone showed up just a few times. CDR3 nucleotides: TGTGCCAGCAGTTTGACGGCGGGGAATGGACAGCCCCAGCATTTT. Its protein product is CASSLTAGNGQPQHF. The chain recombines TRBV28 with TRBJ1-5; D unresolved. This CDR3 comprises 15 residues. The germline CDR1 and CDR2 sequences are MDHEN and SYDVKM. With 3 bases removed from V and 7 bases from J, the gap between germline ends came to 16 bases.

In the case of this clone: Other nucleotide sequences in the sample specify the same CDR3. V usage is TRBV5-1 and J usage is TRBJ2-3; D remains ambiguous. From germline, CDR1 is SGHRS and CDR2 YFSETQ. This CDR3 comprises 13 residues. Trimming left V 4 bases short and J 2 bases short, with 8 bases between. This CDR3 reads CASSPLPTDTQYF. The CDR3 region has the DNA TGCGCCAGCAGCCCACTACCCACAGATACGCAGTATTTT.

V usage is TRBV28 and J usage is TRBJ2-1; 10 bases are a match to TRBD1. The ends lost 6 bases at V and 2 bases at J; junction bases unmatched: 10. The CDR3 length is 17 residues. Looked up from germline, CDR1 is MDHEN and CDR2 is SYDVKM. DNA for the CDR3: TGTGCCAGCAGACCTTGGGAGGGACAGGGGACCTACAATGAGCAGTTCTTC. Protein sequence: CASRPWEGQGTYNEQFF.

The chain employs TRBV10-1 and TRBJ1-5; 8 nucleotides agree with TRBD1. V trimming: 7 bases; J trimming: 6 bases; junction bases outside the gene matches: 5. Germline V gene lookup returns CDR1 WNHNN and CDR2 SYGVQD (reference sequence). This CDR3 region has 13 residues. DNA for the CDR3: TGCGCCAGCATGGGACAGGTCCTTCAGCCCCAGCATTTT. Its translation: CASMGQVLQPQHF.

The V call is TRBV5-6, the J call TRBJ2-7, with 7 bases matching TRBD2. The CDR3 consists of 13 residues. Germline CDR1 and CDR2: SGHDT and YYEEEE. V shed 0 bases, J shed 7 bases, and the junction held 4 bases outside the gene matches. The CDR3 DNA follows: TGTGCCAGCAGCTTGGGTCCGGGGGGTGAGCAGTACTTC. It specifies CASSLGPGGEQYF.

The rearrangement joins TRBV2 to TRBJ1-2; D may be TRBD1 (5 bases). V was pared by 6 bases and J by 4 bases, with 9 bases between. This CDR3 contains 12 residues. From germline, CDR1 is SNHLY and CDR2 FYNNEI. CDR3 loop: CASRVQGYGYTF. CDR3 DNA sequence: TGTGCCAGCAGGGTTCAGGGCTATGGCTACACCTTC.

On this clone: Additional DNA sequences in this sample encode the identical CDR3. This chain joins TRBV6-5 and TRBJ2-7; TRBD1 matches at 7 bases. There are 15 residues in the CDR3. The germline V gene has CDR1 MNHEY and CDR2 SVGAGI. V was clipped by 0 bases and J by 1 base; unmatched bases: 3. In DNA, the CDR3 is TGTGCCAGCAGTTACTCATCACAGGGGTCCTACGAGCAGTACTTC. Residues: CASSYSSQGSYEQYF.

V and J are TRBV19 and TRBJ2-1, with 10 nucleotides matching TRBD2. J was trimmed by 9 bases and V by 7 bases; bases with no gene match: 12. The CDR3 spans 15 residues. The germline V gene encodes CDR1 LNHDA and CDR2 SQIVND (reference sequence). The CDR3 sequence is CASNEASGRVGEQFF. For the CDR3, the DNA is TGTGCCAGTAACGAGGCTAGCGGGAGAGTAGGTGAGCAGTTCTTC.

This clone is a singleton in its sample. This chain links TRBV4-1 with TRBJ2-3; D is possibly TRBD2 (5 bases). The CDR3 has 15 residues. Germline lookup yields CDR1 MGHRA and CDR2 YSYEKL. V lost 1 base, J lost 4 bases, and 12 bases lay in between. The CDR3 loop reads CASSQGVARADTQYF. DNA of the CDR3: TGCGCCAGCAGCCAAGGGGTGGCGAGGGCAGATACGCAGTATTTT.

In this sample, this clone turned up a few times. The rearrangement uses TRBV5-1 and TRBJ1-2, with TRBD1 as a possible D gene (6 bases). Germline V gene lookup returns CDR1 SGHRS and CDR2 YFSETQ. The V end was cut by 0 bases, the J end by 7 bases, with 16 bases between. CDR3 size: 15 residues. The CDR3 DNA reads as TGCGCCAGCAGCTTGGAACAGGGTATCTCCGTTGGCTACACCTTC. Its translation is CASSLEQGISVGYTF.

The chain couples TRBV29-1 to TRBJ2-7, with 8 bases that match TRBD2. The CDR3 runs to 15 residues. J lost 6 bases, V lost 6 bases, and 16 bases had no gene match. Germline CDR1 and CDR2: SQVTM and ANQGSEA. CDR3 region: CSVKGREGRVSEQYF. The DNA of the CDR3 is TGCAGCGTCAAGGGTCGGGAGGGCCGTGTGAGCGAGCAGTACTTC.

The rearrangement uses TRBV10-3 and TRBJ2-3; 8 bases are shared with TRBD2. V lost 7 bases to trimming and J lost 6 bases; unmatched junction nucleotides: 9. The germline V gene encodes CDR1 ENHRY and CDR2 SYGVKD. This CDR3 contains 14 residues. CDR3 nucleotides: TGTGCCATCAAAGCGGGAGATTCGATGGATACGCAGTATTTT. It encodes CAIKAGDSMDTQYF.

This clone came up once. The chain uses TRBV5-1 and TRBJ2-1; D ambiguous. The CDR3 runs 17 residues. V gave up 7 bases and J gave up 0 bases, with 20 bases separating them. The germline gives CDR1 SGHRS, CDR2 YFSETQ. The CDR3 nucleotides read TGCGCCAGCTCTAGTAAGGGTTTGGGGAACTCCTACAATGAGCAGTTCTTC. This codes for CASSSKGLGNSYNEQFF.

This chain connects TRBV9 to TRBJ1-2; maybe TRBD1 (6 bases). V lost 3 bases, J lost 8 bases, and 17 bases lay in between. Germline V gene data show CDR1 as SGDLS and CDR2 as YYNGEE. The CDR3 spans 14 residues. The CDR3 spells CASSARFGGQGYTF. For the CDR3, the DNA is TGTGCCAGCAGCGCCCGATTCGGGGGGCAAGGCTACACCTTC.

The rearrangement links TRBV12-5 to TRBJ2-1; 10 nucleotides match TRBD2. The CDR3 extends over 15 amino acids. Trimming cost V 1 base and J 6 bases; bases outside gene matches: 3. Germline loops: CDR1 LGHNT, CDR2 FRNRAP. DNA for the CDR3: TGTGCTAGTGGTTTGGGACTAGCGGGCGTCAATGAGCAGTTCTTC. It codes for CASGLGLAGVNEQFF.